The rows below give T cell receptor beta chains drawn from one sample of a study of blood T cell repertoires in COVID-19. Produced via immunoSEQ multiplex PCR; TCRdb's table is partial and in-frame only. The sample records under 200,000 clones, 76% being singletons. The sample was peripheral blood. The source of these receptors is a woman older than 75 with acute or convalescent COVID-19. CDR3s include the opening cysteine and the closing phenylalanine or tryptophan. The D gene is left open where the match is weak. Size is omitted from some rows. Given values are once, few, many or a class for expanded clones.

clone size: -; D gene: -; J gene: TRBJ1-2; V gene: TRBV11-2; CDR3 DNA: TGTGCCAGCAGCTTAGCGACTCCACGCGGCTATGGCTACACCTTC; CDR3 protein: CASSLATPRGYGYTF
clone size: -; D gene: -; J gene: TRBJ2-3; V gene: TRBV5-4; CDR3 DNA: TGTGCCAGCAGCCGGAGCGGCACCACAGATACGCAGTATTTT; CDR3 protein: CASSRSGTTDTQYF
clone size: many; D gene: TRBD1; J gene: TRBJ2-7; V gene: TRBV12-3/TRBV12-4; CDR3 DNA: TGTGCCAGCAGTGACAGGGGGCGGGAGCAGTACTTC; CDR3 protein: CASSDRGREQYF
clone size: -; D gene: TRBD2; J gene: TRBJ2-3; V gene: TRBV3-1/TRBV3-2; CDR3 DNA: TGTGCCAGCAGCGATAGCGGGATAGGGGATACGCAGTATTTT; CDR3 protein: CASSDSGIGDTQYF
clone size: -; D gene: TRBD1; J gene: TRBJ1-4; V gene: TRBV6-5; CDR3 DNA: TGTGCCAGCAGTTACACATCAGGGGGATACGAAAAACTGTTTTTT; CDR3 protein: CASSYTSGGYEKLFF
clone size: few; D gene: TRBD1; J gene: TRBJ1-5; V gene: TRBV18; CDR3 DNA: TGTGCCAGCTCACCATTAGGGACAGGGAACAATCAGCCCCAGCATTTT; CDR3 protein: CASSPLGTGNNQPQHF
clone size: -; D gene: -; J gene: TRBJ1-1; V gene: TRBV9; CDR3 DNA: TGTGCCAGCAGCGCCCAGACAGGGAACACTGAAGCTTTCTTT; CDR3 protein: CASSAQTGNTEAFF
clone size: once; D gene: TRBD1; J gene: TRBJ1-6; V gene: TRBV5-6; CDR3 DNA: TGTGCCAGCAGCATACCGGGACAGGGAAGAGCACCCCTCCACTTT; CDR3 protein: CASSIPGQGRAPLHF
clone size: -; D gene: TRBD1; J gene: TRBJ1-2; V gene: TRBV5-1; CDR3 DNA: TGCGCCAGCAGCTTGGTAACAGGGGGCAGCTATGGCTACACCTTC; CDR3 protein: CASSLVTGGSYGYTF
clone size: few; D gene: TRBD2; J gene: TRBJ2-2; V gene: TRBV6-6; CDR3 DNA: TGTGCCAGCAGGAACACGGGGGGACTTATCACCGGGGAGCTGTTTTTT; CDR3 protein: CASRNTGGLITGELFF
clone size: -; D gene: TRBD2; J gene: TRBJ2-3; V gene: TRBV9; CDR3 DNA: TGTGCCAGCAGCGTAGGGACTAGCGTTGCGGATACGCAGTATTTT; CDR3 protein: CASSVGTSVADTQYF
clone size: -; D gene: -; J gene: TRBJ1-2; V gene: TRBV25-1; CDR3 DNA: TGTGCCAGCAGTCCAGTCGGGGACTCAGGAGGCTACACCTTC; CDR3 protein: CASSPVGDSGGYTF
clone size: -; D gene: -; J gene: TRBJ2-7; V gene: TRBV18; CDR3 DNA: TGTGCCAGCTCACCCACCGAGGGAACGGTCCACGAGCAGTACTTC; CDR3 protein: CASSPTEGTVHEQYF
clone size: -; D gene: -; J gene: TRBJ2-1; V gene: TRBV11-2; CDR3 DNA: TGTGCCAGCACTTTAGGGGTCAATGAGCAGTTCTTC; CDR3 protein: CASTLGVNEQFF
clone size: few; D gene: -; J gene: TRBJ1-2; V gene: TRBV2; CDR3 DNA: TGTGCCAGCAGTGTCCCCCAGGTGGTCTATGGCTACACCTTC; CDR3 protein: CASSVPQVVYGYTF
clone size: -; D gene: -; J gene: TRBJ2-7; V gene: TRBV27; CDR3 DNA: TGTGCCAGCAGTTTATCGTCCTTTACCAGCTCCTACGAGCAGTACTTC; CDR3 protein: CASSLSSFTSSYEQYF
clone size: -; D gene: TRBD1; J gene: TRBJ1-4; V gene: TRBV5-5; CDR3 DNA: TGTGCCAGCAGCCCGACAGGGTTTGGATGGGAAAAACTGTTTTTT; CDR3 protein: CASSPTGFGWEKLFF
clone size: once; D gene: TRBD1; J gene: TRBJ1-6; V gene: TRBV5-1; CDR3 DNA: TGCGCCAGCAGCTTTTCCCCATCAAACAGGGGGCCGAATAATTCACCCCTCCACTTT; CDR3 protein: CASSFSPSNRGPNNSPLHF
clone size: -; D gene: TRBD1; J gene: TRBJ1-1; V gene: TRBV7-2; CDR3 DNA: TGTGCCAGCAGTGAGACAGGGCCGAACACTGAAGCTTTCTTT; CDR3 protein: CASSETGPNTEAFF
clone size: -; D gene: -; J gene: TRBJ2-5; V gene: TRBV19; CDR3 DNA: TGTGCCAGTAGCACCCAGCGGGAGACCCAGTACTTC; CDR3 protein: CASSTQRETQYF
clone size: -; D gene: TRBD1; J gene: TRBJ1-2; V gene: TRBV28; CDR3 DNA: TGTGCCAGCAGGGCGGGACAGCGTGGCTACACCTTC; CDR3 protein: CASRAGQRGYTF
clone size: -; D gene: -; J gene: TRBJ2-7; V gene: TRBV18; CDR3 DNA: TGTGCCAGCTCACCACCTAGCATCAACGAGCAGTACTTC; CDR3 protein: CASSPPSINEQYF
clone size: once; D gene: -; J gene: TRBJ2-1; V gene: TRBV5-1; CDR3 DNA: TGCGCCAGCGGAGATACACAGGGAAATGAGCAGTTCTTC; CDR3 protein: CASGDTQGNEQFF
clone size: few; D gene: TRBD1; J gene: TRBJ2-1; V gene: TRBV19; CDR3 DNA: TGTGCCAGTAGTAGCGTGGGACAGGGTAACAATGAGCAGTTCTTC; CDR3 protein: CASSSVGQGNNEQFF
clone size: -; D gene: -; J gene: TRBJ1-3; V gene: TRBV6-5; CDR3 DNA: TGTGCCAGCAACCCTAACAGTCTTGGAAACACCATATATTTT; CDR3 protein: CASNPNSLGNTIYF
clone size: -; D gene: TRBD2; J gene: TRBJ2-7; V gene: TRBV5-1; CDR3 DNA: TGCGCCAGCAGCTCGAGCGGGGGGGCTTCCTACGAGCAGTACTTC; CDR3 protein: CASSSSGGASYEQYF
clone size: -; D gene: TRBD1; J gene: TRBJ1-6; V gene: TRBV15; CDR3 DNA: TGTGCCACCAGCAGAGATGGGACACAGGGGGGTGGTTATAATTCACCCCTCCACTTT; CDR3 protein: CATSRDGTQGGGYNSPLHF
clone size: -; D gene: -; J gene: TRBJ1-1; V gene: TRBV6-1; CDR3 DNA: TGTGCCAGCAGTGAGGGCAGGTGGAACACTGAAGCTTTCTTT; CDR3 protein: CASSEGRWNTEAFF
clone size: -; D gene: TRBD1; J gene: TRBJ1-1; V gene: TRBV7-2; CDR3 DNA: TGTGCCAGCAGCTTAATGAACAGGGGGAGGAACACTGAAGCTTTCTTT; CDR3 protein: CASSLMNRGRNTEAFF
clone size: -; D gene: -; J gene: TRBJ2-1; V gene: TRBV18; CDR3 DNA: TGTGCCAGCTCACCTATCGGAGACAATGAGCAGTTCTTC; CDR3 protein: CASSPIGDNEQFF
clone size: -; D gene: -; J gene: TRBJ1-1; V gene: TRBV5-1; CDR3 DNA: TGCGCCAGCAGCCAGGGGCCGCCCAAGAACACTGAAGCTTTCTTT; CDR3 protein: CASSQGPPKNTEAFF
clone size: -; D gene: TRBD1; J gene: TRBJ1-2; V gene: TRBV6-5; CDR3 DNA: TGTGCCAGCAGTTTCCACAGGGGCGCGGACTATGGCTACACCTTC; CDR3 protein: CASSFHRGADYGYTF
clone size: -; D gene: -; J gene: TRBJ1-2; V gene: TRBV30; CDR3 DNA: TGTGCCTGGAGTGTTGGGGACTATCCTAACTATGGCTACACCTTC; CDR3 protein: CAWSVGDYPNYGYTF
clone size: -; D gene: TRBD1; J gene: TRBJ1-1; V gene: TRBV9; CDR3 DNA: TGTGCCAGCAGCTCCCCCCCGGCGACAGGGGTCACTGAAGCTTTCTTT; CDR3 protein: CASSSPPATGVTEAFF
clone size: -; D gene: -; J gene: TRBJ1-4; V gene: TRBV7-6; CDR3 DNA: TGTGCCAGCAGCTTGGGCCCTAATGAAAAACTGTTTTTT; CDR3 protein: CASSLGPNEKLFF
clone size: -; D gene: TRBD2; J gene: TRBJ2-1; V gene: TRBV2; CDR3 DNA: TGTGCCAGAAGACTAGCGGGGAACAATGAGCAGTTCTTC; CDR3 protein: CARRLAGNNEQFF
clone size: -; D gene: TRBD1; J gene: TRBJ1-5; V gene: TRBV10-3; CDR3 DNA: TGTGCCATCAAGTCGGGCGGGGACAGCCCCAATCCCCAGCATTTT; CDR3 protein: CAIKSGGDSPNPQHF
clone size: -; D gene: -; J gene: TRBJ1-3; V gene: TRBV7-6; CDR3 DNA: TGTGCCAGCAGCTTAGCGCTAGAGACTGGAAACACCATATATTTT; CDR3 protein: CASSLALETGNTIYF
clone size: -; D gene: -; J gene: TRBJ1-1; V gene: TRBV5-6; CDR3 DNA: TGTGCCAGCAGCCAAACTCGGACTGGGGGCCCTGAAGCTTTCTTT; CDR3 protein: CASSQTRTGGPEAFF